Listed here are 6 T cell receptor beta chains from one sample, sequenced in a study of cytomegalovirus exposure and HLA in healthy donors. TCRdb's copy holds only in-frame clones and misses some; the assay was immunoSEQ multiplex PCR. The repertoire includes 150,000 to 200,000 clones, around four fifths of them detected once, and over 2% sits in the top ten. Sequenced sample: PBMCs. The receptor source for this set is a man younger than 45 in good health and CMV-seropositive.

This clone was seen at least ten times. This rearrangement joins TRBV4-1 to TRBJ1-1, with 7 nucleotides matching TRBD1. The CDR3 spans 14 residues. Germline V gene data show CDR1 as MGHRA and CDR2 as YSYEKL. Germline trimming cut 8 bases from V and 4 bases from J; bases unmatched to any gene: 10. In DNA form, the CDR3 reads TGCGCCAGCTCAGAGACAGGGAAATTCACTGAAGCTTTCTTT. Amino acids: CASSETGKFTEAFF.

The chain links TRBV10-3 to TRBJ2-1, with D possibly matching TRBD1 (6 bases). Deletions cut 3 bases from V and 4 bases from J, with 7 bases between. CDR3 size: 13 residues. Germline-derived CDR1 and CDR2 are ENHRY and SYGVKD. CDR3 amino acids: CAISDDRYNEQFF. CDR3 DNA sequence: TGTGCCATCAGTGATGACAGGTACAATGAGCAGTTCTTC.

In this sample, this clone turned up once. The rearrangement links TRBV29-1 to TRBJ2-7, with TRBD1 as a possible D gene (6 bases). In germline, CDR1 is SQVTM, CDR2 ANQGSEA. V was trimmed by 6 bases and J by 2 bases, leaving 20 bases between them. The length of the CDR3 is 15 residues. The DNA for the CDR3 is TGCAGCGTGATCAAAACTGGGACACTAACCTACGAGCAGTACTTC. Its translation is CSVIKTGTLTYEQYF.

This chain links TRBV7-9 with TRBJ1-4; 8 nucleotides agree with TRBD1. V dropped 5 bases and J dropped 6; count of bases not matched to a gene: 8. The CDR3 runs 15 residues. CDR1 is SEHNR, CDR2 FQNEAQ, per germline (reference sequence). CDR3 nucleotides: TGTGCCAGCAGCGCATCAGGGGGCGCTGATGAAAAACTGTTTTTT. It encodes CASSASGGADEKLFF.

CDR3 sequence: CASSLVADDSPLHF. The CDR3 coding sequence is TGCGCCAGCAGCTTGGTTGCGGATGATTCACCCCTCCACTTT. The rearrangement links TRBV5-1 to TRBJ1-6, with unresolved D. The germline V gene encodes CDR1 SGHRS and CDR2 YFSETQ. The CDR3 sequence is 14 residues long. The germline V and J ends were trimmed by 0 bases and 8 bases, with 9 bases remaining between them.

The V and J genes are TRBV14 and TRBJ2-3; D unclear. Germline CDR1 reads SGHDN; CDR2 reads FVKESK. V was shortened by 1 base and J by 4 bases, with 3 bases between the two germline ends. The CDR3 spans 12 residues. The CDR3 is CASSQASDTQYF. The CDR3 DNA reads as TGTGCCAGCAGCCAAGCGTCAGATACGCAGTATTTT.